This TCR beta chain was captured in a study of T cell responses to AZD1222 COVID-19 vaccine. Per the germline V gene, CDR1 is KGHSH and CDR2 is LQKENI. The CDR3 has 15 amino acids. With V trimmed by 3 bases and J by 3 bases, 6 bases remained unmatched. This clone appeared a single time. Some clones are missing from TCRdb's copy, which holds only in-frame ones; the method was immunoSEQ multiplex PCR. Here the sample spans around 270,000 clones, roughly 93% being singletons. V is TRBV18 and J is TRBJ1-1, with 8 bases identical to TRBD1. The TCR comes from an adult who received the AZD1222 COVID-19 vaccine. The sample consisted of peripheral blood, taken 28 days after the second AZD1222 dose. The CDR3 coding sequence is TGTGCCAGCTCACCTCGGACAGGGAGGGACACTGAAGCTTTCTTT. The encoded protein is CASSPRTGRDTEAFF.